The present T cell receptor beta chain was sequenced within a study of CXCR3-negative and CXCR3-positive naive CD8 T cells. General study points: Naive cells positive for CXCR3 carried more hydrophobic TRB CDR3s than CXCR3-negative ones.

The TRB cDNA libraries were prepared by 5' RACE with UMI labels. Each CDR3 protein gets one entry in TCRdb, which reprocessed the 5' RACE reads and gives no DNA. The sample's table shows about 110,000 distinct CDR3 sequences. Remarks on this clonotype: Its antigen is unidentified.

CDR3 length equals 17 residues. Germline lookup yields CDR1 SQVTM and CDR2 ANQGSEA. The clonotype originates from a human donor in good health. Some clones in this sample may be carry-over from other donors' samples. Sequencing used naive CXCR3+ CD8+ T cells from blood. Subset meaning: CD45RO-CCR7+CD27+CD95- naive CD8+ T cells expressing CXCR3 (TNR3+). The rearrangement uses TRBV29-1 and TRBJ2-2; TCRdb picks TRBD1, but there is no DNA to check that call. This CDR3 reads CSVEDRSRGRYTGELFF.